Below, 16 T cell receptor beta chains from the same sample are listed, as sequenced in a study of shared clonotypes between healthy human individuals. Using immunoSEQ multiplex PCR, the repertoire was profiled, and TCRdb retains in-frame clones only, with some absent. The sample holds 950,000 to 1,300,000 clones, under 80% seen once. The material sequenced was memory CD4+ T cells sorted from blood. Specified subset: CD45RA-negative fraction. The source is a man aged 18 to 29 in good health.

This clone was seen a few times. The J gene is TRBJ2-7, the V gene TRBV14; D is ambiguous. Germline V gene sequence: CDR1 SGHDN, CDR2 FVKESK. Trimming shortened V by 1 base and J by 0 bases, and 10 bases separated the two germline ends. The CDR3 consists of 15 residues. In DNA form, the CDR3 reads TGTGCCAGCAGCCAAGGGGTTTTGGACTCCTACGAGCAGTACTTC. Residues: CASSQGVLDSYEQYF.

CDR3: CAWRSRVWGSEQYF. In nucleotides, the CDR3 is TGTGCCTGGAGAAGTCGGGTCTGGGGGAGCGAGCAGTACTTC. This chain connects TRBV30 to TRBJ2-5; D might be TRBD1 or TRBD2, each matching 5 bases. The end of the DNA fits TRBJ2-7 better, so the J call may be wrong. Germline CDR1 and CDR2: GTSNPN and SVGIG (reference sequence). The CDR3 contains 14 residues.

The V and J genes are TRBV6-1 and TRBJ2-5, with D perhaps assigned TRBD1 or TRBD2 (6 bases each). Trimming took off 6 bases at V and 5 bases at J, with 13 bases between the two ends. This CDR3 region has 13 residues. From germline, CDR1 is MNHNS and CDR2 SASEGT. CDR3 residues: CASSLTGRETQYF. As DNA, the CDR3 is TGTGCCAGCAGCCTCACAGGGAGGGAGACCCAGTACTTC.

The J gene is TRBJ2-7, the V gene TRBV7-2, with 8 bases identical to TRBD1. This CDR3 comprises 15 residues. After removal of 5 bases from V and 3 bases from J, the junction contained 9 bases not matched to a gene. Germline CDR1 is SGHTA and CDR2 is FQGNSA. CDR3 DNA sequence: TGTGCCAGCAGCCCTACGCGGACAGGGATCTACGAGCAGTACTTC. This encodes CASSPTRTGIYEQYF.

The chain is built from TRBV9 and TRBJ2-1; possibly TRBD2 for D (6 bases). The CDR3 runs to 14 residues. Trimming took off 3 bases at V and 3 bases at J, with 10 bases between the two ends. Germline V gene data show CDR1 as SGDLS and CDR2 as YYNGEE. This chain's CDR3 is CASSGGLLYNEQFF. The CDR3 DNA reads as TGTGCCAGCAGCGGGGGACTTCTCTACAATGAGCAGTTCTTC.

The CDR3 loop reads CASSLNSGGETQYF. The CDR3 region has the DNA TGCGCCAGCAGCTTGAATAGCGGGGGAGAGACCCAGTACTTC. This chain uses TRBV5-1 with TRBJ2-5; TRBD2 matches at 9 bases. V shed 1 base, J shed 4 bases, and the junction held 2 bases outside the gene matches. This CDR3 comprises 14 residues. Per the germline V gene, CDR1 is SGHRS and CDR2 is YFSETQ.

The chain uses TRBV2 and TRBJ1-2, with 8 bases that match TRBD1. The CDR3 runs to 15 residues. The V segment lost 5 bases and the J segment 8 bases; nucleotides outside the gene matches: 13. In germline, CDR1 is SNHLY, CDR2 FYNNEI. CDR3 in amino acids: CASSWKGQEGRGYTF. The CDR3 DNA reads as TGTGCCAGCAGTTGGAAGGGACAGGAGGGTCGAGGCTACACCTTC.

The chain employs TRBV9 and TRBJ1-6; D gene unclear. Trimming removed 4 bases from V and 4 bases from J, with 12 bases in between. The CDR3 length is 15 residues. Germline V gene data show CDR1 as SGDLS and CDR2 as YYNGEE. CDR3: CASSILWDYNSPLHF. CDR3 in DNA: TGTGCCAGCAGCATCCTTTGGGATTATAATTCACCCCTCCACTTT.

The genes are TRBV5-1 and TRBJ2-1; no clear D gene. The germline gives CDR1 SGHRS, CDR2 YFSETQ. Trimming shortened V by 0 bases and J by 6 bases, and 13 bases separated the two germline ends. CDR3 size: 15 residues. The CDR3 DNA reads TGCGCCAGCAGCTTGGAAAGTAGCTGGGCCAATGAGCAGTTCTTC. Its protein product is CASSLESSWANEQFF.

The chain combines TRBV15 with TRBJ2-7; D is possibly TRBD1 (5 bases). Germline values: CDR1 LNHNV, CDR2 YYDKDF (reference sequence). Trimming removed 0 bases from V and 7 bases from J, with 13 bases in between. This CDR3 spans 14 amino acids. The CDR3 sequence is CATSREKGAGEQYF. CDR3 DNA sequence: TGTGCCACCAGCAGAGAAAAAGGGGCTGGTGAGCAGTACTTC. The entire variable domain, with the rest obtained from reference TRBV15 and TRBJ2-7, is as follows: DAMVIQNPRYQVTQFGKPVTLSCSQTLNHNVMYWYQQKSSQAPKLLFHYYDKDFNNEADTPDNFQSRRPNTSFCFLDIRSPGLGDTAMYLCATSREKGAGEQYFGPGTRLTVT.

This sequence joins TRBV11-2 and TRBJ1-5, with D perhaps TRBD1 (5 bases). The CDR3 has 14 amino acids. Germline CDR1 is SGHAT and CDR2 is FQNNGV. Trimming pared 0 bases from V and 5 bases from J, leaving 8 bases between. The DNA of the CDR3 is TGTGCCAGCAGCTTAGATGGCAGGGATCAGCCCCAGCATTTT. This gives the protein CASSLDGRDQPQHF.

This clone came up once. This sequence joins TRBV19 and TRBJ2-3, with D maybe TRBD2 (6 bases). The CDR3 has 17 amino acids. Trimming pared 6 bases from V and 0 bases from J, leaving 19 bases between. Germline CDR1 LNHDA, CDR2 SQIVND (reference sequence). Here the CDR3 reads CASSLFGLAMSTDTQYF. CDR3 sequence (DNA): TGTGCCAGTAGCTTGTTTGGGCTAGCGATGAGCACAGATACGCAGTATTTT.

This rearrangement joins TRBV28 to TRBJ2-3; weak D call: TRBD1 (6 bases). The V gene's germline CDR1 is MDHEN and CDR2 SYDVKM. V gave up 2 bases and J gave up 8 bases, with 17 bases separating them. CDR3 length: 15 amino acids. The CDR3 DNA reads as TGTGCCAGCAGTTTACCAGGGGTAGGGGCTGGTACGCAGTATTTT. It specifies CASSLPGVGAGTQYF.

This chain uses TRBV19 with TRBJ2-1; 13 nucleotides match TRBD2. The germline gives CDR1 LNHDA, CDR2 SQIVND (reference sequence). This CDR3 region has 18 residues. V gave up 5 bases and J gave up 7 bases; unmatched junction bases: 14. CDR3 sequence reads: CASSLLGLAGAGRNEQFF. CDR3 sequence (DNA): TGTGCCAGTAGTTTATTAGGACTAGCGGGAGCCGGAAGGAATGAGCAGTTCTTC.

This chain links TRBV2 with TRBJ1-4; the D gene is possibly TRBD1 (5 bases). CDR3 length equals 15 residues. In germline, CDR1 is SNHLY, CDR2 FYNNEI. The ends were cut back, 0 bases at V and 8 bases at J, with 13 bases in the middle. Here the CDR3 reads CASSEAPGLVEKLFF. The CDR3 DNA reads as TGTGCCAGCAGTGAAGCCCCGGGACTTGTGGAAAAACTGTTTTTT.

The rearrangement links TRBV2 to TRBJ2-4, with D perhaps being TRBD1 or TRBD2 (5 bases each). From germline, CDR1 is SNHLY and CDR2 FYNNEI. V lost 4 bases and J lost 16, with 14 bases in between. The CDR3 has 11 amino acids. The CDR3 here is CASSASGTTYF. CDR3 DNA: TGTGCCAGCAGTGCCTCCGGGACCACTTACTTC.